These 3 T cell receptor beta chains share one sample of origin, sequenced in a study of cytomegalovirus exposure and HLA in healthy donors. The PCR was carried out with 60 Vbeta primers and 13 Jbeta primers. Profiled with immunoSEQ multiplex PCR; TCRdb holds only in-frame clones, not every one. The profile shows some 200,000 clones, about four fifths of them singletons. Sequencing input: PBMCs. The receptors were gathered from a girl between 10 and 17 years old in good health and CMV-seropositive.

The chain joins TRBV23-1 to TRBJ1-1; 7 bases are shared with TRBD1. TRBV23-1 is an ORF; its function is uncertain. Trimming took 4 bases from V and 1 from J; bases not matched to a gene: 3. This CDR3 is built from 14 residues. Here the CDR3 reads CASSPNRGNTEAFF. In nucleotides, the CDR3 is TGCGCCAGCAGTCCTAACAGGGGGAACACTGAAGCTTTCTTT.

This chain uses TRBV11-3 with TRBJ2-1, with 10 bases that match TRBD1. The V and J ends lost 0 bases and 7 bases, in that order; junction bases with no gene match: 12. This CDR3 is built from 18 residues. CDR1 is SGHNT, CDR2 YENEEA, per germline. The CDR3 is CASSLEGIGGQGSNEQFF. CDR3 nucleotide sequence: TGTGCCAGCAGCTTAGAGGGTATTGGGGGACAGGGGTCGAATGAGCAGTTCTTC.

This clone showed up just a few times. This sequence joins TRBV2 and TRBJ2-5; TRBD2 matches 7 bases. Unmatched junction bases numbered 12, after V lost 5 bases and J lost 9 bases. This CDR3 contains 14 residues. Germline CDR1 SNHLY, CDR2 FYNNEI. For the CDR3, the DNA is TGTGCCAGCAGTACGGCCGGGACTACCGGTTCCCAGTACTTC. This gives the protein CASSTAGTTGSQYF.